Listed below are T cell receptor beta chains from one sample, sequenced in a study of blood T cell repertoires in COVID-19. Profiling relied on immunoSEQ multiplex PCR, and the TCRdb table lists in-frame clones only, not all of them. The sample shows roughly 250,000 clones, approximately 83% of them seen only once. Sequencing was done on a sample of PBMCs or T cells enriched from blood (not recorded which). The receptors were sampled from a woman in her 40s who had been exposed to COVID-19. CDR3s include the opening cysteine and the closing phenylalanine or tryptophan. D genes are given only for firm matches. Size is stated for part of the rows, as once, few or many counts, or as a class when the clone is expanded.

>TRBD2|TRBV19|TRBJ2-1|-
CASSIGGLAGNEQFF
TGTGCCAGTAGTATAGGGGGACTAGCGGGTAATGAGCAGTTCTTC
>TRBD1|TRBV27|TRBJ1-6|-
CATAQGQGAPLHF
TGTGCCACCGCCCAGGGACAGGGCGCACCCCTCCACTTT
>-|TRBV9|TRBJ2-5|-
CASSGIGRSRRETQYF
TGTGCCAGCAGCGGAATTGGCAGGTCTCGGCGAGAGACCCAGTACTTC
>-|TRBV2|TRBJ1-2|-
CASRPWEGGDGYTF
TGTGCCAGCCGGCCGTGGGAGGGTGGGGACGGCTACACCTTC
>-|TRBV5-1|TRBJ2-5|-
CASSQGGAPETQYF
TGCGCCAGCAGCCAAGGGGGAGCTCCAGAGACCCAGTACTTC
>-|TRBV6-2/TRBV6-3|TRBJ1-3|-
CASSSRGTIYF
TGTGCCAGCAGTTCCAGGGGCACCATATATTTT
>-|TRBV9|TRBJ1-1|-
CASSVGGANTEAFF
TGTGCCAGCAGCGTAGGGGGAGCGAACACTGAAGCTTTCTTT
>-|TRBV5-1|TRBJ1-3|-
CASSLDISGNTIYF
TGCGCCAGCAGCTTGGATATCTCTGGAAACACCATATATTTT
>-|TRBV12-3/TRBV12-4|TRBJ1-1|-
CASSLTLNTEAFF
TGTGCCAGCAGTCTGACACTGAACACTGAAGCTTTCTTT
>-|TRBV13|TRBJ1-1|-
CASSLSGNTEAFF
TGTGCCAGCAGCTTATCGGGGAACACTGAAGCTTTCTTT
>TRBD1|TRBV7-8|TRBJ2-2|-
CASSRGTGSLPGELFF
TGTGCCAGCAGCCGCGGGACAGGGAGTTTGCCCGGGGAGCTGTTTTTT
>-|TRBV7-2|TRBJ1-5|-
CASSYKTGQPQHF
TGTGCCAGCAGTTATAAGACAGGCCAGCCCCAGCATTTT
>-|TRBV5-1|TRBJ2-5|-
CASREGQQETQYF
TGCGCCAGCAGGGAGGGACAGCAAGAGACCCAGTACTTC
>TRBD1|TRBV5-1|TRBJ2-2|-
CASSLGGQRELFF
TGCGCCAGCAGCTTGGGGGGACAGCGGGAGCTGTTTTTT
>-|TRBV7-3|TRBJ2-1|few
CASSLLGGLENEQFF
TGTGCCAGCAGCTTATTGGGGGGGCTGGAAAATGAGCAGTTCTTC
>TRBD1|TRBV13|TRBJ1-2|-
CASSPRGQEKGYTF
TGTGCCAGCAGCCCACGAGGACAGGAGAAAGGCTACACCTTC
>TRBD1|TRBV6-5|TRBJ2-7|-
CASKNIGTGIYEQYF
TGTGCCTCCAAAAATATAGGGACAGGGATCTATGAGCAGTACTTC
>-|TRBV10-3|TRBJ1-1|-
CAITEDGGRNTEAFF
TGTGCCATCACCGAGGACGGGGGTAGGAACACTGAAGCTTTCTTT
>TRBD2|TRBV7-9|TRBJ2-1|-
CASSQSGGAGYNEQFF
TGTGCCAGCAGCCAAAGCGGGGGGGCTGGGTACAATGAGCAGTTCTTC
>-|TRBV30|TRBJ1-6|-
CACNAAIADSPLHF
TGTGCCTGCAACGCGGCGATAGCAGATTCACCCCTCCACTTT
>-|TRBV4-2|TRBJ2-2|-
CASSPMLTWASRELFF
TGTGCCAGCAGCCCTATGTTAACCTGGGCAAGCCGGGAGCTGTTTTTT
>-|TRBV19|TRBJ1-1|-
CASSIEKGAYTEAFF
TGTGCCAGTAGTATAGAGAAAGGGGCCTACACTGAAGCTTTCTTT
>TRBD2|TRBV28|TRBJ2-1|-
CASSLFGRGGRYSEQFF
TGTGCCAGCAGTTTATTTGGACGGGGGGGCCGTTATAGTGAGCAGTTCTTC
>TRBD2|TRBV3-1/TRBV3-2|TRBJ2-1|-
CASSRAGLAGGRDEQFF
TGTGCCAGCAGCCGAGCGGGACTAGCGGGAGGGAGGGATGAGCAGTTCTTC